The source of this T cell receptor beta chain is a study of monozygotic twins with inflammatory bowel disease. Researchers used template switching to add UMIs featuring a 6-nucleotide sample barcode. TCRalpha and TCRbeta cDNA was put through two nested PCRs of around 15 and 9 cycles. After re-calling the 5' RACE reads, TCRdb lists one entry per CDR3 protein, DNA absent. The sample's table shows about 140,000 distinct CDR3 sequences. In regard to this clonotype: Its antigen remains unknown.

Whole-study results and caveats: Repertoire similarity did not differ between concordant and discordant twins, possibly owing to limited power. Patient repertoires may carry noise from differing immunosuppressive treatments.

The CDR3 sequence is 13 residues long. The germline V gene encodes CDR1 DFQATT and CDR2 SNEGSKA (reference sequence). Sequenced sample: blood. The receptor was derived from a human donor with ulcerative colitis or Crohn's disease, or a healthy co-twin of an affected twin (not recorded which). The rearrangement links TRBV20-1 to TRBJ2-1; TCRdb calls TRBD2, which cannot be checked without DNA. The CDR3 here is CSARVGGYNEQFF.